This T cell receptor beta chain was profiled in a study of Ad26.COV2.S vaccination and SARS-CoV-2 variants. Regarding the study as a whole: Possible underestimation of total T cell responses by the TCR breadth and depth analyses was noted. Participants in the vaccine arm had higher spike-specific TCR breadth; placebo recipients had lower.

CDR1 SGHAT and CDR2 FQNNGV come from the germline V gene. V shed 5 bases and J shed 6 bases, with 9 bases lying between them. The CDR3 spans 12 residues. Treatment indicated: around 19 received Ad26.COV2.S at low or high dose, single or two shots; about 5 received placebo; per-sample allocation not given. The samples were gathered on day 63 after the first injection of vaccine or placebo. Donor was an adult aged 18-55 years in Boston. Assay used: immunoSEQ multiplex PCR; TCRdb lists only in-frame clones, some missing. In the table there are roughly 380,000 clones, approximately 90% of which are singletons. A note on this clone: The antigen is unknown.

Sequenced material: peripheral blood, taken in a trial of Ad26.COV2.S vaccine versus placebo. The chain is built from TRBV11-2 and TRBJ2-3; weak D call: TRBD1 (5 bases). This sequence was found in a person aged 18-60 years who received the Ad26.COV2.S COVID-19 vaccine or a placebo. The CDR3 here is CASSTPGDTQYF. The CDR3 nucleotides read TGTGCCAGCAGCACGCCAGGGGATACGCAGTATTTT.